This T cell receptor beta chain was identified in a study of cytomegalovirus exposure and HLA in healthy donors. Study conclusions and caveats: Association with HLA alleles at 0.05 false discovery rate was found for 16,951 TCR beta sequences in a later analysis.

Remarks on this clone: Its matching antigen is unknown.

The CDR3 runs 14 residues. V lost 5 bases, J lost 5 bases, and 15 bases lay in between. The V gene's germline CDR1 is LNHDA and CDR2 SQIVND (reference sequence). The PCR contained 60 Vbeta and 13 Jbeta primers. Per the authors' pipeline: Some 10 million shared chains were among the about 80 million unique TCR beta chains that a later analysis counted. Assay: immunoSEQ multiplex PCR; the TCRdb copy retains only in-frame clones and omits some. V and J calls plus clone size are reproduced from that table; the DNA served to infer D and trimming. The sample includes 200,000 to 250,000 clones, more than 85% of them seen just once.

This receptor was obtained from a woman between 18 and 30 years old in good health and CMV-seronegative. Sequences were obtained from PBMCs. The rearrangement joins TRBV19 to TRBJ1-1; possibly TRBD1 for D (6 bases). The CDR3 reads CASSVNRERTEAFF. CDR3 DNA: TGTGCCAGTAGTGTCAACAGGGAGAGGACTGAAGCTTTCTTT. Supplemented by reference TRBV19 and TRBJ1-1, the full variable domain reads DGGITQSPKYLFRKEGQNVTLSCEQNLNHDAMYWYRQDPGQGLRLIYYSQIVNDFQKGDIAEGYSVSREKKESFPLTVTSAQKNPTAFYLCASSVNRERTEAFFGQGTRLTVV.